A selection of T cell receptor beta chains follows, all from one sample in a study of human T cells and chemical hapten exposure. TCRdb re-analysed the RACE reads in MiXCR, keeping a single row per CDR3 protein. The sample comprises around 69,000 distinct CDR3 sequences, 8.5% of which are singletons, and around 3.3% rests with the top ten. The sample was whole blood, taken in connection with sensitization to the hapten diphenylcyclopropenone (DPC). The receptors were sampled from a woman between 45 and 60 years old with alopecia areata. Some clones in this sample may be carry-over from other donors' samples. Both conserved end residues are part of each CDR3. The D gene is left open where the match is weak. Where a row states a size, it is once, few, many or the class of an expanded clone; other rows omit it.

clone_size: -
d_call: -
j_call: TRBJ1-2
v_call: TRBV7-9
cdr3_nt: TGTGCCAGCAGCTTGGACAAACTCGATGGCTACACCTTC
cdr3_aa: CASSLDKLDGYTF

clone_size: many
d_call: TRBD1
j_call: TRBJ2-1
v_call: TRBV10-3
cdr3_nt: TGTGCCATCAGCGGCTCAGGGGGTTATGGTGAGCAGTTCTTC
cdr3_aa: CAISGSGGYGEQFF

clone_size: many
d_call: TRBD1
j_call: TRBJ1-5
v_call: TRBV3-1
cdr3_nt: TGTGCCAGCAGGGGACAGGGCAATCAGCCCCAGCATTTT
cdr3_aa: CASRGQGNQPQHF

clone_size: -
d_call: TRBD2
j_call: TRBJ2-1
v_call: TRBV2
cdr3_nt: TGTGCCCGGGGTGGGGGAGGGTACGATGAGCAGTTCTTC
cdr3_aa: CARGGGGYDEQFF

clone_size: -
d_call: TRBD2
j_call: TRBJ2-1
v_call: TRBV29-1
cdr3_nt: TGCAGCGTTGAAAGGGGGATTGGGACTAGCGGGAGGGGTGAGCAGTTCTTC
cdr3_aa: CSVERGIGTSGRGEQFF

clone_size: many
d_call: -
j_call: TRBJ1-1
v_call: TRBV29-1
cdr3_nt: TGCAGCGTTCAAAGGACAGTTGAAGCTTTCTTT
cdr3_aa: CSVQRTVEAFF

clone_size: few
d_call: -
j_call: TRBJ2-1
v_call: TRBV20-1
cdr3_nt: TGCAGTGCTAGAGACAGATCTATTGGATACAATGAGCAGTTCTTC
cdr3_aa: CSARDRSIGYNEQFF

clone_size: many
d_call: -
j_call: TRBJ2-3
v_call: TRBV7-9
cdr3_nt: TGTGCCAGCAGCTTAAGGGTAGGAGAATGGACAGATACGCAGTATTTT
cdr3_aa: CASSLRVGEWTDTQYF

clone_size: few
d_call: TRBD2
j_call: TRBJ2-3
v_call: TRBV5-1
cdr3_nt: TGCGCCAGCAGCTTCGGCGGGGGGGGGTCAAATACGCAGTATTTT
cdr3_aa: CASSFGGGGSNTQYF

clone_size: -
d_call: -
j_call: TRBJ1-2
v_call: TRBV3-1
cdr3_nt: TGTGCCAGCAGCCAAGCGACGGCAGTCAACTATGGCTACACCTTC
cdr3_aa: CASSQATAVNYGYTF

clone_size: -
d_call: -
j_call: TRBJ1-1
v_call: TRBV11-1
cdr3_nt: TGTGCCAGCAGCTTAGGGTTTTGGCAGGAGAACACTGAAGCTTTCTTT
cdr3_aa: CASSLGFWQENTEAFF